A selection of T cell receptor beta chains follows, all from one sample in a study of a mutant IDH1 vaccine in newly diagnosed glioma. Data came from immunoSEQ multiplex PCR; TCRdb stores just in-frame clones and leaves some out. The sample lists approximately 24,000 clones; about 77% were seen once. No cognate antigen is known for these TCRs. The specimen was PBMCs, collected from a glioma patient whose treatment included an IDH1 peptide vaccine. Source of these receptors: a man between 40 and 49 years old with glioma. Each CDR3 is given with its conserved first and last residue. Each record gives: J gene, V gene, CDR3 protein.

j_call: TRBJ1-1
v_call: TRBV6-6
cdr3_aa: CASSWEGAEAFF

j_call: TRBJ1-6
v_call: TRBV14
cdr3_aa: CASSQHLDGYNSPLHF

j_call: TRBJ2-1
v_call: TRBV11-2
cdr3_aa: CASSFRRLSTNEQFF

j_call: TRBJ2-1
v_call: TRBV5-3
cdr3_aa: CASSLGLAAYNEQFF

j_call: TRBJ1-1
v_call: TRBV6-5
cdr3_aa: CASSSSGSPDTEAFF

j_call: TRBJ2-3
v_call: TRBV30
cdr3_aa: CAWSVYTKQGQYF

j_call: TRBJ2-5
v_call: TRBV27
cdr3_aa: CASSSFKPQGPQETQYF

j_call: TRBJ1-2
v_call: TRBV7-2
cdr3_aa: CASSLVVVGYTF

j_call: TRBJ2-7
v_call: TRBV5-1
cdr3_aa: CASSSGDRGGYEQYF

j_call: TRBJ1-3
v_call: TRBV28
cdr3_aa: CATLGENTIYF

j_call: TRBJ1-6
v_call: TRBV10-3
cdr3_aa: CAISAGTVSSLHF

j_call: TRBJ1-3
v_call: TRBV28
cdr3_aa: CASSSSTGGLNTIYF

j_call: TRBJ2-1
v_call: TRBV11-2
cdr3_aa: CASSFVSGSNEQFF

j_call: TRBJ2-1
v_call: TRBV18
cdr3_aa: CASSRGGTSGSSYNEQFF

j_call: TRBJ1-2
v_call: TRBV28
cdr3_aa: CASSLGGHKDGYTF

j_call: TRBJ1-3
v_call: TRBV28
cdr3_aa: CASSRTGVTGNTIYF

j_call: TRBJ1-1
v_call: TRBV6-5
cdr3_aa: CASSYSKLGNTEAFF

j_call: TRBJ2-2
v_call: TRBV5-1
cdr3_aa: CASTTEMGTGELFF

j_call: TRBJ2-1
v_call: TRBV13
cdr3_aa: CASSLGAGGSNEQFF

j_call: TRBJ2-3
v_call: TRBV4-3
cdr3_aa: CASSQGQDRAIDTQYF

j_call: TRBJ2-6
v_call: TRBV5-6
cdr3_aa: CASSLPGHARLSGANVLTF

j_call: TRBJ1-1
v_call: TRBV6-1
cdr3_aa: CASSPAPGNTEAFF

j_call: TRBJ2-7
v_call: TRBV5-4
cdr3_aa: CASSLAPGSIEQYF

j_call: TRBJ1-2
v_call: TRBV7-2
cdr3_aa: CASSPGGDYGYTF

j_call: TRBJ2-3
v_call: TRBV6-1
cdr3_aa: CASSEGTGGADTQYF

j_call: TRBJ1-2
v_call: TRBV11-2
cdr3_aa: CASRRLEEDGYTF

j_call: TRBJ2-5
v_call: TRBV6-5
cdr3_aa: CASSYSLGTQYF

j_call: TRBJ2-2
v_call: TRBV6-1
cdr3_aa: CASSVGQGSIGELFF

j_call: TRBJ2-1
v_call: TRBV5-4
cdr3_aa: CASSLSPSNEQFF

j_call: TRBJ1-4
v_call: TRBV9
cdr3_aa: CASSVGGQLNEKLFF

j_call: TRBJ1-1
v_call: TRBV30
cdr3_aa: CAWSAWLNTEAFF

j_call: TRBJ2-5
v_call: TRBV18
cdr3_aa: CASSPPGLTGETQYF

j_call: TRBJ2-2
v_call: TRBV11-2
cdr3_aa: CASSQNRVTNTGELFF

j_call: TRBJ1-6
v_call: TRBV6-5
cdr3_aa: CASSYSQVGYSPLHF

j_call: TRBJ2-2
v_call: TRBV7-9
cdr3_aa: CASGGGLHTGELFF

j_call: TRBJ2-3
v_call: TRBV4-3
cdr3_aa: CASSHYGQGRDDTQYF

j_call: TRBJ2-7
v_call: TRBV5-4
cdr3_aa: CASSGLGYEQYF

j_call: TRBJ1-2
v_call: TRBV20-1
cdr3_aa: CRVEGEGYTF

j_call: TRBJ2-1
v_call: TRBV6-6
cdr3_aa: CASREGGRAYNEQFF

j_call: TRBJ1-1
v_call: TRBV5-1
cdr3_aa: CASSLYRGETEAFF

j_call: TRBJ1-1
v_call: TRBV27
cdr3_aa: CASSWGGTGSTEAFF

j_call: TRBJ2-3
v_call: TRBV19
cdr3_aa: CASSSGSTDTQYF